The 2 T cell receptor beta chains reported below all come from one sample, sequenced in a study of blood T cell repertoires in COVID-19. Libraries were prepared by immunoSEQ multiplex PCR; TCRdb keeps only in-frame clonotypes and omits some of them. The repertoire has about 78,000 clones, about 90% of them found once; the top ten carry around 1%. The sequenced material came from peripheral blood. These receptors were obtained from a woman aged 45-59 years in a cohort sampled during active COVID-19.

This clone has just one count. The chain couples TRBV19 to TRBJ1-1; TRBD1 aligns across 7 bases. The junction had 11 bases not matched to a gene; V was cut back by 6 bases and J by 4 bases. The CDR3 runs 15 residues. Germline values: CDR1 LNHDA, CDR2 SQIVND (reference sequence). DNA of the CDR3: TGTGCCAGTAGCTCCACAGGGGTTGTTGCCACTGAAGCTTTCTTT. It codes for CASSSTGVVATEAFF.

The rearrangement uses TRBV6-5 and TRBJ1-1; perhaps TRBD1 as D (5 bases). With 0 bases removed from V and 5 bases from J, the gap between germline ends came to 13 bases. The CDR3 has 15 residues. Germline CDR1 is MNHEY and CDR2 is SVGAGI. Here the CDR3 reads CASSYSVGGPTEAFF. The CDR3 bases are TGTGCCAGCAGTTACTCGGTCGGGGGTCCGACTGAAGCTTTCTTT.